Shown below are 18 T cell receptor beta chains from a single sample sequenced in a study of CD8 T cells in Susac syndrome. Random hexamers served to reverse transcribe about 0.5 to 1 ug RNA. MiXCR was run by TCRdb on the immunoSEQ multiplex PCR reads, yielding one entry per CDR3 protein. The sample yields over 200,000 distinct CDR3 sequences, just under 95% seen once. The sequenced sample was CD4+ T cells from PBMCs. The source is a human donor with multiple sclerosis.

The sample holds one count of this clonotype. CDR3 amino acids: CASSSDRGRNEQYF. The CDR3 bases are TGCGCCAGCAGCTCAGACAGGGGGCGAAACGAGCAGTACTTC. The chain employs TRBV5-1 and TRBJ2-7; 10 bases fit TRBD1. The trim removed 3 bases at V and 5 bases at J, leaving 5 bases unmatched. Germline CDR1 SGHRS, CDR2 YFSETQ. The CDR3 covers 14 residues.

The rearrangement joins TRBV5-1 to TRBJ2-7; 8 bases align to TRBD1. The CDR3 runs 13 residues. Germline CDR1 SGHRS, CDR2 YFSETQ. V lost 2 bases, J lost 12 bases, and 10 bases stayed unmatched. CDR3 region: CASSLGQGGKGYF. The DNA of the CDR3 is TGCGCCAGCAGCTTAGGACAGGGAGGCAAAGGGTACTTC.

The chain carries TRBV18 and TRBJ1-6; maybe TRBD1 (5 bases). The CDR3 sequence is 12 residues long. Germline V gene lookup returns CDR1 KGHSH and CDR2 LQKENI. Trimming left V 4 bases short and J 12 bases short, with 10 bases between. As DNA, the CDR3 is TGTGCCAGCTCACAGGACATTCTACCCCTCCACTTT. Its translation: CASSQDILPLHF.

The chain couples TRBV13 to TRBJ2-5, with a possible D match to TRBD1 (6 bases). Germline V gene data show CDR1 as PRHDT and CDR2 as FYEKMQ (reference sequence). This CDR3 spans 14 amino acids. V lost 5 bases, J lost 5 bases, and 15 bases lay in between. CDR3 sequence (DNA): TGTGCCAGCAGCCCAACAGGGTCTGGGGAGACCCAGTACTTC. This encodes CASSPTGSGETQYF.

This clonotype showed up just once. J is TRBJ1-6 and V is TRBV20-1; 10 nucleotides line up with TRBD1. J lost 7 bases, V lost 0 bases, and 3 bases had no gene match. Per the germline V gene, CDR1 is DFQATT and CDR2 is SNEGSKA (reference sequence). CDR3 size: 15 residues. CDR3 nucleotides: TGCAGTGCTAGAGATCCGGACAGGGGGAATTCACCCCTCCACTTT. It encodes CSARDPDRGNSPLHF.

The chain employs TRBV27 and TRBJ1-2; D gene uncertain. Germline V lookup: CDR1 MNHEY, CDR2 SMNVEV (reference sequence). V dropped 6 bases and J dropped 8 bases, with 16 bases sitting between them. The CDR3 sequence is 13 residues long. As DNA, the CDR3 is TGTGCCAGCAGCTCTACCAGTTCGGGCGGCTACACCTTC. It specifies CASSSTSSGGYTF.

The chain recombines TRBV11-2 with TRBJ2-5, with no clear D. Trimming stripped 4 bases from V and 5 bases from J, with 14 bases between. CDR3 length: 14 amino acids. Germline V gene lookup returns CDR1 SGHAT and CDR2 FQNNGV. Here the CDR3 DNA reads TGTGCCAGCAGCTCAGGACCCGCCCTGGAGACCCAGTACTTC. Its translation: CASSSGPALETQYF.

The chain joins TRBV29-1 to TRBJ1-2, with a possible D match to TRBD1 (5 bases). V shed 2 bases and J shed 2 bases, with 12 bases lying between them. This CDR3 spans 14 amino acids. Germline V CDR1 and CDR2: SQVTM, ANQGSEA. The CDR3 sequence: CSVESPGENYGYTF. The DNA for the CDR3 is TGCAGCGTTGAATCCCCGGGGGAAAACTATGGCTACACCTTC. The full variable domain, in which reference TRBV29-1 and TRBJ1-2 provide the parts outside the CDR3, is SAVISQKPSRDICQRGTSLTIQCQVDSQVTMMFWYRQQPGQSLTLIATANQGSEATYESGFVIDKFPISRPNLTFSTLTVSNMSPEDSSIYLCSVESPGENYGYTFGSGTRLTVV.

The V gene is TRBV6-5, the J gene TRBJ2-7; TRBD1 aligns across 8 bases. The CDR3 runs to 17 residues. The germline CDR1 and CDR2 sequences are MNHEY and SVGAGI. With 0 bases clipped from V and 2 bases from J, the junction kept 9 bases outside the gene matches. This chain's CDR3 is CASSYSSRTGMAYEQYF. CDR3 DNA: TGTGCCAGCAGTTACTCCTCTCGGACAGGGATGGCCTACGAGCAGTACTTC.

The chain combines TRBV3-1 with TRBJ2-7; tentative D call: TRBD1 (5 bases). V was clipped by 1 base and J by 2 bases, with 9 bases between them. This CDR3 has 14 amino acids. Germline V CDR1 and CDR2: LGHDT, YNNKEL (reference sequence). The CDR3 reads CASSQATGPYEQYF. The CDR3 DNA follows: TGTGCCAGCAGCCAAGCAACAGGACCCTACGAGCAGTACTTC.

V gene TRBV29-1 combines with J gene TRBJ1-2, with D perhaps matching TRBD1 (5 bases). This CDR3 comprises 11 residues. V was cut by 6 bases and J by 4 bases, with 9 bases left in between. Germline V gives CDR1 SQVTM, CDR2 ANQGSEA. The CDR3 protein is CSVGHGYGYTF. CDR3 coding DNA: TGCAGCGTCGGACACGGCTATGGCTACACCTTC.

V and J are TRBV30 and TRBJ1-6; perhaps TRBD1 as D (5 bases). CDR3 length: 13 amino acids. Trimming took 0 bases from V and 7 from J, leaving 7 bases between them. Per germline, CDR1 GTSNPN and CDR2 SVGIG (reference sequence). The CDR3 region is CAWSVNRNSPLHF. The CDR3 coding sequence is TGTGCCTGGAGTGTAAACAGGAATTCACCCCTCCACTTT.

The chain links TRBV20-1 to TRBJ2-4; 7 nucleotides agree with TRBD2. The CDR3 is 14 residues long. Germline V gene lookup returns CDR1 DFQATT and CDR2 SNEGSKA (reference sequence). The V and J ends lost 4 bases and 2 bases, in that order; junction bases with no gene match: 5. The CDR3 is CSATGGGTKNIQYF. The CDR3 nucleotides are TGCAGTGCTACCGGCGGGGGAACCAAAAACATTCAGTACTTC.

Written as DNA, the CDR3 is TGTGCCAGCTGCCTTTCATGGGAGAGTAGCTCACCCCTCCACTTT. Translating gives CASCLSWESSSPLHF. V and J are TRBV27 and TRBJ1-6; D is uncertain. The CDR3 runs to 15 residues. The V end was cut by 8 bases, the J end by 10 bases, with 21 bases between. Looked up from germline, CDR1 is MNHEY and CDR2 is SMNVEV (reference sequence).

V gene TRBV27 combines with J gene TRBJ1-6; weak D call: TRBD1 (6 bases). The germline V gene has CDR1 MNHEY and CDR2 SMNVEV (reference sequence). This CDR3 region has 16 residues. With 6 bases removed from V and 7 bases from J, the gap between germline ends came to 19 bases. CDR3 loop: CASSLKSGVGNSPLHF. For the CDR3, the DNA is TGTGCCAGCAGCCTCAAGTCAGGGGTCGGGAATTCACCCCTCCACTTT.

This chain uses TRBV20-1 with TRBJ1-1, with D unresolved. The CDR3 extends over 11 amino acids. The ends were cut back, 6 bases at V and 0 bases at J, with 5 bases in the middle. The germline V gene has CDR1 DFQATT and CDR2 SNEGSKA (reference sequence). CDR3 protein: CSAHMNTEAFF. In nucleotides, the CDR3 is TGCAGTGCCCATATGAACACTGAAGCTTTCTTT.

For the CDR3, the DNA is TGCGCCAGCAGTCATCCGCTGTTACAGGGTAAAGATGAAAAACTGTTTTTT. The encoded protein is CASSHPLLQGKDEKLFF. The V and J genes are TRBV23-1 and TRBJ1-4, with D tentatively TRBD1 (6 bases). TRBV23-1 is labeled an ORF, and its function is uncertain. Trimming stripped 3 bases from V and 6 bases from J, with 20 bases between. This CDR3 is 17 amino acids long.

This chain links TRBV7-8 with TRBJ1-1; D gene uncertain. CDR3 length: 14 amino acids. V lost 6 bases to trimming and J lost 1 base, with 12 bases between them. Looked up from germline, CDR1 is SGHVS and CDR2 is FQNEAQ. DNA of the CDR3: TGTGCCAGCAGGTGGAGTCCATCGAACACTGAAGCTTTCTTT. Translation gives CASRWSPSNTEAFF.